The TCR beta chain described here comes from a study of blood T cell repertoires in COVID-19. Across the study: Material from acute and convalescent COVID-19 was sourced from the United States, Italy and Spain.

Cohorts were assigned according to the clinical history that participants reported. Exposed study participants had met a COVID-19 case within 2 weeks before entry. Clones were sequenced by immunoSEQ multiplex PCR, and TCRdb holds only the in-frame ones, with some missing. This table has a few hundred thousand clones, 88% appearing once. CDR3 size: 15 residues. Germline CDR1 and CDR2: MNHEY and SMNVEV (reference sequence). Trimming pared 0 bases from V and 3 bases from J, leaving 11 bases between. This clone was seen a few times. This sequence joins TRBV27 and TRBJ1-1; D gene unclear. This clonotype was sampled from a woman aged 18-29 years who had been exposed to COVID-19. Source material: PBMCs or T cells enriched from blood (not recorded which). The CDR3 sequence is CASSLSPSSYTEAFF. In DNA form, the CDR3 reads TGTGCCAGCAGTTTATCCCCGTCCTCGTACACTGAAGCTTTCTTT.